Shown below are 5 T cell receptor beta chains from a single sample sequenced in a study of identical twins. Via MiXCR, TCRdb re-called the 5' RACE reads, giving one row per CDR3 protein. The sample lists about 260,000 distinct CDR3 sequences, about 7.3% occurring once. These data also featured in a second study, about yellow fever vaccine responses in identical twins.

The sequencing input was memory (CD45RO+) T cells sorted from blood. The receptors were gathered from a young woman in good health.

This rearrangement joins TRBV24-1 to TRBJ2-2, with 15 bases fitting TRBD2. V lost 9 bases to trimming and J lost 0 bases; unmatched junction nucleotides: 10. This CDR3 region has 19 residues. Germline CDR1 and CDR2: KGHDR and SFDVKD. The CDR3 protein is CATGGGRTSGRANTGELFF. For the CDR3, the DNA is TGTGCCACCGGGGGTGGAAGGACTAGCGGGAGGGCGAACACCGGGGAGCTGTTTTTT.

This clonotype was recorded a few times. This rearrangement joins TRBV5-4 to TRBJ2-3; 13 nucleotides match TRBD2. CDR3 length: 19 residues. Germline-derived CDR1 and CDR2 are SGHNT and YYREEE (reference sequence). J was trimmed by 2 bases and V by 5 bases; bases with no gene match: 14. The CDR3 loop is CASSLSNFGTSGNTDTQYF. The CDR3 DNA reads TGTGCCAGCAGTCTTTCGAATTTTGGGACTAGCGGGAACACAGATACGCAGTATTTT. Together with reference TRBV5-4 and TRBJ2-3, the CDR3 gives the full variable domain: ETGVTQSPTHLIKTRGQQVTLRCSSQSGHNTVSWYQQALGQGPQFIFQYYREEENGRGNFPPRFSGLQFPNYSSELNVNALELDDSALYLCASSLSNFGTSGNTDTQYFGPGTRLTVL.

This clonotype was counted a few times. The J gene is TRBJ2-3, the V gene TRBV11-3; unclear D gene. Between the trimmed V and J ends, which lost 5 bases and 4 bases, there was a span of 13 bases. This CDR3 is built from 14 residues. CDR1 and CDR2 from the germline V gene are SGHNT and YENEEA. The CDR3 is CASSQARSSDTQYF. CDR3 sequence (DNA): TGTGCCAGCAGCCAGGCCCGGAGCTCAGATACGCAGTATTTT.

This clonotype was counted a few times. The CDR3 DNA follows: TGTGCCAGCAGCCCCCTCGCGGAGAGCTCTGGGGCCAACGTCCTGACTTTC. It codes for CASSPLAESSGANVLTF. J is TRBJ2-6 and V is TRBV5-6; no definite D call. This CDR3 spans 17 amino acids. The germline gives CDR1 SGHDT, CDR2 YYEEEE. The V gene lost 4 bases and the J gene lost 0 bases, with 14 bases spanning the gap.

Many counts were recorded for this clonotype. The chain carries TRBV12-3 or TRBV12-4 and TRBJ2-1, with unresolved D. The CDR3 loop spans 15 amino acids. Trimming shortened V by 4 bases and J by 6 bases, and 16 bases separated the two germline ends. The CDR3 reads CASSSGPLETNEQFF. For the CDR3, the DNA is TGTGCCAGCAGTTCCGGTCCGTTGGAAACCAATGAGCAGTTCTTC.